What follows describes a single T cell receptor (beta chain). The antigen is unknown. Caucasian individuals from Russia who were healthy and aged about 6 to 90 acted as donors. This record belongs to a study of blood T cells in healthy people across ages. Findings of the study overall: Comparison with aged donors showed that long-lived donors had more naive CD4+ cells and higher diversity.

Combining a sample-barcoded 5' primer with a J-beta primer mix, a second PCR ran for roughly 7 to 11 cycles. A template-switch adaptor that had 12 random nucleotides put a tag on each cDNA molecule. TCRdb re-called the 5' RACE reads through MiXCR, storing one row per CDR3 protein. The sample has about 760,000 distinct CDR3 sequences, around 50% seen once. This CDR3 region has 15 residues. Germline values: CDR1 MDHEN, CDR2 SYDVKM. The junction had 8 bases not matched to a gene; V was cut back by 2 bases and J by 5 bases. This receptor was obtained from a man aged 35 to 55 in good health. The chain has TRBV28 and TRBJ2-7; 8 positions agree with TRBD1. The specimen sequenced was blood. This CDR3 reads CASSLGQGGLDEQYF. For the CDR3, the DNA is TGTGCCAGCAGTTTAGGACAGGGCGGTTTAGACGAGCAGTACTTC.